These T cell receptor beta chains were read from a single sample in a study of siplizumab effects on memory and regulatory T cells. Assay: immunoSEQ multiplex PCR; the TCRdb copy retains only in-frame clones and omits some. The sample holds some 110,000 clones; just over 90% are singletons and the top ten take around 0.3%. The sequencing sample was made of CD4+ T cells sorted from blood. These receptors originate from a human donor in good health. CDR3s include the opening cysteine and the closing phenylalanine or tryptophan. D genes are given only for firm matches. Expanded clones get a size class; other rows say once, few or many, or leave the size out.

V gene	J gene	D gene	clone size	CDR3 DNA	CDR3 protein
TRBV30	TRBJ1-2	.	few	TGTGCCTGGAGTAACCCTAATGCCGGACGGCTCGGTCTTGGCTACACCTTC	CAWSNPNAGRLGLGYTF
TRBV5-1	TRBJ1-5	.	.	TGCGCCAGCAGCTCGGGGACTAATCAGCCCCAGCATTTT	CASSSGTNQPQHF
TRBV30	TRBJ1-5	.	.	TGTGCCTGGAGTGTACGTGGGGGGCTCGACAATCAGCCCCAGCATTTT	CAWSVRGGLDNQPQHF
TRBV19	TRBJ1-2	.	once	TGTGCCAGTAGTATAAGAGCCCCAGGGTACTATGGCTACACCTTC	CASSIRAPGYYGYTF
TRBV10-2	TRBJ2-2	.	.	TGCGCCAGCAGTGTTGTGGGTTTATCATCCGGGGAGCTGTTTTTT	CASSVVGLSSGELFF
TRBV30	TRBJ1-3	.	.	TGTGCCTGGAGACGTCAAGCCTCTGGAAACACCATATATTTT	CAWRRQASGNTIYF
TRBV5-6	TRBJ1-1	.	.	TGTGCCAGCAGCTTCCGGGACTCCCGGGGCACTGAAGCTTTCTTT	CASSFRDSRGTEAFF
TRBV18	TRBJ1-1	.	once	TGTGCCAGCTCACCGGGACTTTTGAACACTGAAGCTTTCTTT	CASSPGLLNTEAFF
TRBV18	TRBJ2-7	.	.	TGTGCCAGCTCACTGGCAGGGACCTACGAGCAGTACTTC	CASSLAGTYEQYF
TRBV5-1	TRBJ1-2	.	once	TGCGCCAGCAGCTCCCAGACAGCCTTCTATGGCTACACCTTC	CASSSQTAFYGYTF
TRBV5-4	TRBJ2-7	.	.	TGTGCCAGCAGCCCCCCCCCTGGGACAAACTACTACGAGCAGTACTTC	CASSPPPGTNYYEQYF
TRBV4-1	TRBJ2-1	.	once	TGCGCCAGCAGCCAAGAGGGCAGGCCAGGAAAGCGAACCTACAATGAGCAGTTCTTC	CASSQEGRPGKRTYNEQFF
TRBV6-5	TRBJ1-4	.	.	TGTGCCAGCAGTTACACCCGACAGAGAAAACTGTTTTTT	CASSYTRQRKLFF
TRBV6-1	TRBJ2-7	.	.	TGTGCCAGCAGTAAAGACAGGAAACAGTACTTC	CASSKDRKQYF
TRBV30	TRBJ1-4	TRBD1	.	TGTGCCTGGAGGACAGGGGGCGATGAAAAACTGTTTTTT	CAWRTGGDEKLFF
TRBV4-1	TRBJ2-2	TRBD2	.	TGCGCCAGCAGCCAAACGCTTAGCGGGAGGGCGAACACCGGGGAGCTGTTTTTT	CASSQTLSGRANTGELFF
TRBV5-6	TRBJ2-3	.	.	TGTGCCAGCAGCTTGGTTCAGATCACAGATACGCAGTATTTT	CASSLVQITDTQYF
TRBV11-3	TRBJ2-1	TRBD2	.	TGTGCCAGCAGTCTAGCGGGAGGAGGTATCAGGAATGAGCAGTTCTTC	CASSLAGGGIRNEQFF
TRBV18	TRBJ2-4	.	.	TGTGCCAGCTCACCACCACAGGGTGGGGCCAAAAACATTCAGTACTTC	CASSPPQGGAKNIQYF
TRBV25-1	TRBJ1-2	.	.	TGTGCCAGCCGGAACGACGGAGAAAACTATGGCTACACCTTC	CASRNDGENYGYTF
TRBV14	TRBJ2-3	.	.	TGTGCCAGCCGCGCCTGGGGAATCACAGATACGCAGTATTTT	CASRAWGITDTQYF
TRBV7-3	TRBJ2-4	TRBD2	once	TGTGCCAGCAGCCTTCGCAGCGGGAGCGACATTCAGTACTTC	CASSLRSGSDIQYF
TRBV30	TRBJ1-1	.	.	TGTGCCTGGAGTGATAGTGGGCTTAAGGCTTTCTTT	CAWSDSGLKAFF
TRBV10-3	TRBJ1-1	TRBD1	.	TGTGCCACTTGGACAGGGGCCCCAGGTACTGAAGCTTTCTTT	CATWTGAPGTEAFF
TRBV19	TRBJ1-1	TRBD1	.	TGTGCCAGTAGTAGAAGCAGGGGGCAGGAAGGTTTCTTT	CASSRSRGQEGFF
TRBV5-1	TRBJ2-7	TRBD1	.	TGCGCCAGCAGCCAACTGGGACAGGGGCCCAACGAGCAGTACTTC	CASSQLGQGPNEQYF
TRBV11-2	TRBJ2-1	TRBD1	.	TGTGCCAGCAGAACCGCCGGGACAGGGCGACTAGACACCTACAATGAGCAGTTCTTC	CASRTAGTGRLDTYNEQFF
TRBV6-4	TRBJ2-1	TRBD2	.	TGTGCCAGCAGAAGACTAGCGGGAGAGGGCAATGAGCAGTTCTTC	CASRRLAGEGNEQFF
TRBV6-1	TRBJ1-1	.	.	TGTGCCAGCAGTGACTGGGTGGAAGAAAACAGGGAGTCTTTCTTT	CASSDWVEENRESFF
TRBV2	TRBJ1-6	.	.	TGTGCCAGCAGTGACAGGGAAGGTTCACCCCTCCACTTT	CASSDREGSPLHF
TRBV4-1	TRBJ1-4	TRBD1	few	TGCGCCAGCAGCAACGTCCCGGGGACAGTCGAAAAACTGTTTTTT	CASSNVPGTVEKLFF
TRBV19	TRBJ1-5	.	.	TGTGCCAGTAGTATGTTGGACCAGCCCCAGCATTTT	CASSMLDQPQHF
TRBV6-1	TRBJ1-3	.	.	TGTGCCAGCAGTGAATTATCCTACTCTGGAAACACCATATATTTT	CASSELSYSGNTIYF
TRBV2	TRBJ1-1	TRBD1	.	TGTGCCAGCAGGGTCGACAGGGGCGGTGAAGCTTTCTTT	CASRVDRGGEAFF
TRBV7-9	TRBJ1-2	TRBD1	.	TGTGCCAGCAGCTTAGTTACGGGTCCGGGACAGGGTCTTTATGGCTACACCTTC	CASSLVTGPGQGLYGYTF
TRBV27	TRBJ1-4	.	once	TGTGCCAGCAGTTTATCACGGGGCACTAATGAAAAACTGTTTTTT	CASSLSRGTNEKLFF
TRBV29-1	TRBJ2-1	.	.	TGCAGCGTCGCTACAGGGCCCCATGAGCAGTTCTTC	CSVATGPHEQFF
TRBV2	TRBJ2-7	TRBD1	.	TGTGCCAGCAGTGAGCGACAGGGGGTCCACGAGCAGTACTTC	CASSERQGVHEQYF
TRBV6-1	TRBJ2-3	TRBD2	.	TGTGCCAGCAGTGAAAAGCGATGGGCTAGCGGGCGAAGCACAGATACGCAGTATTTT	CASSEKRWASGRSTDTQYF
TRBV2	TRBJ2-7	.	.	TGTGCCAGCAGCCTCGGGGGTAACTCCTACGAGCAGTACTTC	CASSLGGNSYEQYF
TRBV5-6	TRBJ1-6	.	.	TGTGCCAGCAGCTTCCAGGGGACCGTCAATTCACCCCTCCACTTT	CASSFQGTVNSPLHF
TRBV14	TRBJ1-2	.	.	TGTGCCAGCAGCCTCACGCAGGGGCGAGGCTATGGCTACACCTTC	CASSLTQGRGYGYTF
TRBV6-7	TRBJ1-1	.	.	TGTGCCAGCAGTTACGTCCAGCCGGACCCCACTGAAGCTTTCTTT	CASSYVQPDPTEAFF